The sequence of this TCR beta chain was determined in a study of T cells in Graves' hyperthyroidism and ophthalmopathy. More than 8 ml fresh peripheral blood yielded the PBMCs. RNA transcripts provided the source from which TCR beta CDR3 regions were amplified. The HTBI primer set was used in a first-round RT-PCR of the TCR CDR3. TCRdb redid the calling of the multiplex PCR reads with MiXCR, one entry per CDR3 protein. The table records approximately 870,000 distinct CDR3 sequences, around 39% of them present only once. V was cut by 4 bases and J by 5 bases, with 19 bases left in between. The CDR3 extends over 16 amino acids. Germline CDR1 reads SGHRS; CDR2 reads YFSETQ.

This TCR was sampled from a young man with Graves' hyperthyroidism. Source material: blood. The chain employs TRBV5-1 and TRBJ1-5; D is possibly TRBD1 (6 bases). DNA of the CDR3: TGCGCCAGCAGCCAAGGTCGGGAACAGGGCCATCAGCCCCAGCATTTT. Residues: CASSQGREQGHQPQHF.